This is a list of T cell receptor beta chains from one sample in a study of shared clonotypes between healthy human individuals. Assay used: immunoSEQ multiplex PCR; TCRdb lists only in-frame clones, some missing. The table has 1.6 million or so clones, approximately 98.5% seen once; the top ten hold roughly 0.36%. The material sequenced was naive CD4+ T cells sorted from blood. These receptors originate from a man in his thirties or forties in good health. Each CDR3 is given with its conserved first and last residue. The D gene is left open where the match is weak. Expanded clones are given a class, and other clones once, few, many or no size at all.

cdr3_nt,cdr3_aa,clone_size,d_call,v_call,j_call
TGTGCCAGCAGCTTGGCGGGCTCTGGAAACACCATATATTTT,CASSLAGSGNTIYF,NA,NA,TRBV5-6,TRBJ1-3
TGTGCCAGTAGTATAGGATACACAGGGGGCCGAGCCAAAAACATTCAGTACTTC,CASSIGYTGGRAKNIQYF,NA,TRBD1,TRBV19,TRBJ2-4
TGTGCCAGTAGTATAAGACGACAGTCTGGAAACACCATATATTTT,CASSIRRQSGNTIYF,NA,NA,TRBV19,TRBJ1-3
TGTGCCAGCAGTGGGAGCGGGAGGGTTGTAGATACGCAGTATTTT,CASSGSGRVVDTQYF,NA,TRBD2,TRBV28,TRBJ2-3
TGTGCCATCAAAGAGGGGATAAGCTCCTACAATGAGCAGTTCTTC,CAIKEGISSYNEQFF,NA,NA,TRBV10-3,TRBJ2-1
TGCGCCAGCAGCTTGCAGGGGCCGAACACTGAAGCTTTCTTT,CASSLQGPNTEAFF,NA,NA,TRBV5-1,TRBJ1-1
TGTGCCAGCAGCGTAGCCGGGGGAATCAGCACCGGGGAGCTGTTTTTT,CASSVAGGISTGELFF,once,NA,TRBV9,TRBJ2-2
TGCGCCAGCAGCCAAGATCGTAGGCAGAATTTAGGCTACGAGCAGTACTTC,CASSQDRRQNLGYEQYF,NA,NA,TRBV4-1,TRBJ2-7
TGCAGCGTTGAACCAGGGTCCGGGGAGCTGTTTTTT,CSVEPGSGELFF,NA,NA,TRBV29-1,TRBJ2-2
TGTGCCAGCAGTGAATCGGGAGTCTACGAGCAGTACTTC,CASSESGVYEQYF,NA,NA,TRBV6-1,TRBJ2-7
TGTGCCAGCAATTCGGCAGGGGTAAACACTGAAGCTTTCTTT,CASNSAGVNTEAFF,NA,NA,TRBV27,TRBJ1-1
TGTGCCAGCAGCCGGACTAGCAGGCAAGAAAATGAGCAGTTCTTC,CASSRTSRQENEQFF,NA,TRBD2,TRBV7-2,TRBJ2-1
TGTGCCAGCAGGGAGGCCGGCTCCTACAATGAGCAGTTCTTC,CASREAGSYNEQFF,NA,NA,TRBV28,TRBJ2-1
TGTGCCAGCAGCTTGGGGTTATATGGCTACACCTTC,CASSLGLYGYTF,NA,NA,TRBV5-8,TRBJ1-2
TGTGCCAGCAGTGGTGGCAGGGGAACCTACGAGCAGTACTTC,CASSGGRGTYEQYF,once,NA,TRBV2,TRBJ2-7
TGCGCCAGCAGCTTGGGTGGGGGAGACACCGGGGAGCTGTTTTTT,CASSLGGGDTGELFF,NA,NA,TRBV5-1,TRBJ2-2
TGCGCCAGCAGCTCGCAGGGTGTCGGGGCCAACGTCCTGACTTTC,CASSSQGVGANVLTF,NA,NA,TRBV5-1,TRBJ2-6
TGTGCCAGCAGCCCAATAGGACTGGCGAACTACGAGCAGTACTTC,CASSPIGLANYEQYF,NA,NA,TRBV7-2,TRBJ2-7
TGTGCCAGCAGTTTATTGGGGACTAGCTCGGGCGAGCAGTACTTC,CASSLLGTSSGEQYF,NA,TRBD2,TRBV28,TRBJ2-7
TGTGCCAGCAGCTCACCCCGGGGCGGGATTCCCCTCTATGGCTACACCTTC,CASSSPRGGIPLYGYTF,NA,NA,TRBV5-8,TRBJ1-2
TGCGCCAGCAGCCTGATGGGCCAAGAGACCCAGTACTTC,CASSLMGQETQYF,NA,NA,TRBV5-1,TRBJ2-5
TGTGCCAGCAGTTTTGTCAGCGGGGGCTCCTACGAGCAGTACTTC,CASSFVSGGSYEQYF,NA,TRBD2,TRBV27,TRBJ2-7
TGTGCCAGCAGCTCGCCGGGACAGCTTCGCCATGAGCAGTTCTTC,CASSSPGQLRHEQFF,NA,TRBD1,TRBV7-2,TRBJ2-1
TGTGCCAGCAGCTTAGACCGTGGAAGTTCCTACGAGCAGTACTTC,CASSLDRGSSYEQYF,once,NA,TRBV11-2,TRBJ2-7
TGTGCCAGCAGCTCCCGGGACAGGGGGCACGAGCAGTACTTC,CASSSRDRGHEQYF,NA,TRBD1,TRBV27,TRBJ2-7
TGTGCCAGTAGTATTCCGGGAAAGTACAATGAGCAGTTCTTC,CASSIPGKYNEQFF,NA,NA,TRBV19,TRBJ2-1
TGTGCCAGCAGTGCCGACACTTTCTACAATGAGCAGTTCTTC,CASSADTFYNEQFF,NA,NA,TRBV6-4,TRBJ2-1
TGTGCCAGCTCAAGAGGACAGGCGTCGGTGTTCAACGAGCAGTACTTC,CASSRGQASVFNEQYF,NA,TRBD1,TRBV18,TRBJ2-7
TGCGCCAGCAGCCCGGGACTAGCGGGAGGGAGGACAGATACGCAGTATTTT,CASSPGLAGGRTDTQYF,NA,TRBD2,TRBV4-1,TRBJ2-3
TGCAGTGCGAGGCCCACAGATACGCAGTATTTT,CSARPTDTQYF,NA,NA,TRBV20-1,TRBJ2-3
TGTGCCAGCGGCAGGGAGATGGAGCAGTACTTC,CASGREMEQYF,NA,NA,TRBV2,TRBJ2-7
TGTGCCAGTAGTCCGTCAACCCGACTTGGCTACAATGAGCAGTTCTTC,CASSPSTRLGYNEQFF,once,NA,TRBV19,TRBJ2-1
TGCGCCAGCAGCAAGGGTCGGGCGGGAGAGTTGAGCGAGCAGTACTTC,CASSKGRAGELSEQYF,once,TRBD2,TRBV4-1,TRBJ2-7
TGTGCCAGCAGTACTCTTGACAGTGCTTATGGCTACACCTTC,CASSTLDSAYGYTF,NA,NA,TRBV6-5,TRBJ1-2
TGTGCCAGCAGCTTTGGTACCCAAACCGGGGAGCAGTACTTC,CASSFGTQTGEQYF,NA,NA,TRBV28,TRBJ2-7
TGTGCCAGCAGCTTAGTAGCGGGAGGAGCCGGGGAGCTGTTTTTT,CASSLVAGGAGELFF,NA,TRBD2,TRBV11-1,TRBJ2-2
TGTGCCAGCAGTTCCCACACTTACTACGAGCAGTACTTC,CASSSHTYYEQYF,once,NA,TRBV6-6,TRBJ2-7
TGTGCCAGCAGTTTCGGCTATGGCTACACCTTC,CASSFGYGYTF,NA,NA,TRBV6-5,TRBJ1-2
TGCGCCAGCAGCTTACTTAGCGGGACTGGGGATGAGCAGTTCTTC,CASSLLSGTGDEQFF,NA,TRBD2,TRBV5-1,TRBJ2-1
TGTGCCAGCAGCTTGGGTCACCAGGGACAGGGAGGAGAGACCCAGTACTTC,CASSLGHQGQGGETQYF,once,TRBD1,TRBV5-4,TRBJ2-5
TGCGCCAGCAGCGCAGGAGGGTTCAGAGATACGCAGTATTTT,CASSAGGFRDTQYF,NA,NA,TRBV5-1,TRBJ2-3
TGTGCCAGCAGCCTAGAACTGGGGGTGGCCTACGAGCAGTACTTC,CASSLELGVAYEQYF,NA,NA,TRBV7-2,TRBJ2-7